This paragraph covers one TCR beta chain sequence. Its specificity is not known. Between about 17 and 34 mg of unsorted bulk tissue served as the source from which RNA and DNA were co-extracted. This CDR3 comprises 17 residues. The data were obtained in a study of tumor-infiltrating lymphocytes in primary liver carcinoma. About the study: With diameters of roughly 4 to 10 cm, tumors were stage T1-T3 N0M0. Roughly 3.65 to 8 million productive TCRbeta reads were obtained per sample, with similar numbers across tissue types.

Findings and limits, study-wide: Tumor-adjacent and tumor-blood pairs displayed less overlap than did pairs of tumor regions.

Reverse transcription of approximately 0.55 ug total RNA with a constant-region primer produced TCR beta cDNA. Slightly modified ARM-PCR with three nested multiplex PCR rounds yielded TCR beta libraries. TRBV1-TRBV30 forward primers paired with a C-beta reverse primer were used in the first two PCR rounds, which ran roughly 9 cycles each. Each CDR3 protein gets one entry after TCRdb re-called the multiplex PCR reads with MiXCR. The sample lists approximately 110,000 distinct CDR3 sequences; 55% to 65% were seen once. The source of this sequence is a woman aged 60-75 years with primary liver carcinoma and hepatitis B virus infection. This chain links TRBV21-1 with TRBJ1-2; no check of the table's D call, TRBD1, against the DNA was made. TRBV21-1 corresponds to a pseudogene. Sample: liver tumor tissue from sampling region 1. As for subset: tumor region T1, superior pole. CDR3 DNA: TGTGCCAGCAGCAAAAGGGGTCCAGCGACAGGAAACTATGGCTACACCTTC. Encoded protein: CASSKRGPATGNYGYTF.